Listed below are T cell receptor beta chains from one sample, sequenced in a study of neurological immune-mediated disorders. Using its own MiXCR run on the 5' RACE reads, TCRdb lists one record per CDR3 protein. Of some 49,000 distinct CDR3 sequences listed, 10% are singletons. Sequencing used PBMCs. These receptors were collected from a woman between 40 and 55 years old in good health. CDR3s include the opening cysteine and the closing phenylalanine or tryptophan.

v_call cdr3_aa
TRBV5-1 CASSMGTVNTEAFF
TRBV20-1 CSAPYLRGMNTEAFF
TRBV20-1 CSARPSTDTQYF
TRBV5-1 CASSLGDRGQGMNTEAFF
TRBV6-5 CASSSRATEAFF
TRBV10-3 CAISESRRGETQYF
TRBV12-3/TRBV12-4 CASSWDRGLETQYF
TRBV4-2 CASSQEGIPGNTIYF
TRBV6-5 CASKSSGNTIYF
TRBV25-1 CASSEYGAGFAGNTIYF
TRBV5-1 CASSLRGSTTDTQYF
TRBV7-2 CANRFGSGGRQETQYF
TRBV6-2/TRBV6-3 CASTQGNEQFF
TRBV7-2 CASSSLAGGFREYF
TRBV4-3 CASSHHYAWGNQPQHF
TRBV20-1 CSARSTPSNEQFF
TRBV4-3 CASSQDLGRPEAFF
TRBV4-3 CASSQDPVGAPHEQYF
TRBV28 CASSPTSGNSPLHF
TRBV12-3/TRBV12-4 CASSLEGEQFF
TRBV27 CASSLAQSYEQYF
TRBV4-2 CASSPLGGVSYEQYF
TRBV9 CASSYGGSYEQYF
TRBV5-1 CASSLGAESGELFF
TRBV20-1 CSASGGLGTDTQYF